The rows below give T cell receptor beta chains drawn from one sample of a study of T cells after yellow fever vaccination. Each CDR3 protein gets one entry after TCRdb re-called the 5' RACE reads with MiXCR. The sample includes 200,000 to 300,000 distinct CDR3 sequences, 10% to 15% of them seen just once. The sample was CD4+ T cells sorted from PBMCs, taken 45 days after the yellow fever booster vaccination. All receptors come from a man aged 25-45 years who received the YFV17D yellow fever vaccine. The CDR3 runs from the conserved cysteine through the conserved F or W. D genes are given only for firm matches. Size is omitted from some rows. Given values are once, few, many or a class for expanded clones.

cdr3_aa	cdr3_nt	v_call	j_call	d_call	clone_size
CAISEGVLTGVDTQYF	TGTGCCATCAGTGAGGGGGTACTGACAGGGGTGGATACGCAGTATTTT	TRBV10-3	TRBJ2-3	TRBD1	.
CASRLEVAETQYF	TGTGCCAGCAGGCTTGAGGTCGCCGAGACCCAGTACTTC	TRBV11-2	TRBJ2-5	.	many
CASSLTGNSGNNEQFF	TGTGCCAGCAGCTTAACGGGAAATAGCGGGAACAATGAGCAGTTCTTC	TRBV7-8	TRBJ2-1	TRBD2	.
CASSSTGADEKLFF	TGTGCCAGCAGTTCGACAGGGGCAGATGAAAAACTGTTTTTT	TRBV12-3/TRBV12-4	TRBJ1-4	TRBD1	few
CASSFQTSGVPVDNEQFF	TGTGCCAGCAGCTTTCAGACTAGCGGGGTGCCTGTGGACAATGAGCAGTTCTTC	TRBV5-6	TRBJ2-1	TRBD2	.
CSASQWGGTEAFF	TGCAGTGCGAGTCAATGGGGAGGCACTGAAGCTTTCTTT	TRBV20-1	TRBJ1-1	.	few
CASSLYISALNEQFF	TGTGCCAGCAGTTTATATATTTCAGCGCTGAATGAGCAGTTCTTC	TRBV27	TRBJ2-1	.	.
CASSGVSPNTEAFF	TGTGCCAGCAGTGGAGTTTCACCGAACACTGAAGCTTTCTTT	TRBV28	TRBJ1-1	.	many
CASSGGPGGELFF	TGTGCCAGCTCCGGAGGGCCGGGCGGGGAGCTGTTTTTT	TRBV12-3/TRBV12-4	TRBJ2-2	.	few
CASSSSRMVADTQYF	TGCGCCAGCAGCTCATCTAGGATGGTGGCAGATACGCAGTATTTT	TRBV5-1	TRBJ2-3	.	few
CASSYVPGPGHNEQFF	TGTGCCAGCAGTTACGTCCCGGGACCGGGACACAATGAGCAGTTCTTC	TRBV6-5	TRBJ2-1	.	few
CSVHIPPAALNEQYF	TGCAGCGTCCATATCCCCCCAGCCGCTCTGAACGAGCAGTACTTC	TRBV29-1	TRBJ2-7	.	.
CATSDNSGGEQFF	TGTGCCACCAGTGACAATAGCGGAGGCGAGCAGTTCTTC	TRBV24-1	TRBJ2-1	.	.